The 20 T cell receptor beta chains presented below share a single source sample, sequenced in a study of blood T cell repertoires in COVID-19. Sequencing used immunoSEQ multiplex PCR; TCRdb keeps in-frame clones, though not all of them. The table has 440,000 or so clones, approximately 91% seen once; the top ten hold 1.5% to 1.7%. The sequencing input was peripheral blood. These receptors originate from a middle-aged woman with COVID-19, enrolled during active disease.

This chain links TRBV7-3 with TRBJ1-1, with D possibly TRBD1 on 5 matching bases. The germline CDR1 and CDR2 sequences are SGHTA and FQGTGA. V lost 6 bases, J lost 4 bases, and 12 bases lay in between. The CDR3 is 13 residues long. CDR3 DNA: TGTGCCAGCAGACTAACGGGGGGCACTGAAGCTTTCTTT. Translated, it gives CASRLTGGTEAFF.

The chain has TRBV25-1 and TRBJ2-2; 7 bases map to TRBD2. CDR1 and CDR2 from the germline V gene are MGHDK and SYGVNS. The CDR3 loop spans 15 amino acids. V lost 2 bases, J lost 3 bases, and 3 bases stayed unmatched. The CDR3 sequence is CASSEQREYTGELFF. In DNA, the CDR3 is TGTGCCAGCAGTGAACAGCGGGAATACACCGGGGAGCTGTTTTTT. Using reference TRBV25-1 and TRBJ2-2 for the parts outside the CDR3, the full variable domain is EADIYQTPRYLVIGTGKKITLECSQTMGHDKMYWYQQDPGMELHLIHYSYGVNSTEKGDLSSESTVSRIRTEHFPLTLESARPSHTSQYLCASSEQREYTGELFFGEGSRLTVL.

The chain has TRBV19 and TRBJ1-5; TRBD1 might be the D (5 bases). V gave up 5 bases and J gave up 9 bases, with 23 bases separating them. The CDR3 is 16 amino acids. Germline loops: CDR1 LNHDA, CDR2 SQIVND (reference sequence). CDR3 nucleotide sequence: TGTGCCAGTAGTTTAATGGAGGGGCCTAGCCTATCGCCCCAGCATTTT. It translates to CASSLMEGPSLSPQHF.

To note about this clone: The sample contains more than one DNA sequence encoding this CDR3. This chain uses TRBV5-6 with TRBJ2-5, with D maybe TRBD2 (7 bases). Germline lookup yields CDR1 SGHDT and CDR2 YYEEEE. This CDR3 has 14 amino acids. The V end lost 2 bases, the J end lost 3 bases, and 11 bases lay between the germline ends. The CDR3 nucleotides read TGTGCCAGCAGCTTCACAGGGAGGGAAGAGACCCAGTACTTC. Protein: CASSFTGREETQYF. Based on the CDR3 plus reference TRBV5-6 and TRBJ2-5, the full variable domain is DAGVTQSPTHLIKTRGQQVTLRCSPKSGHDTVSWYQQALGQGPQFIFQYYEEEERQRGNFPDRFSGHQFPNYSSELNVNALLLGDSALYLCASSFTGREETQYFGPGTRLLVL.

The chain combines TRBV5-5 with TRBJ2-7, with a weak D call TRBD1 (5 bases). CDR1 SGHKS and CDR2 YYEKEE come from the germline V gene (reference sequence). The CDR3 consists of 15 residues. Trimming took off 5 bases at V and 1 base at J, with 16 bases between the two ends. This chain's CDR3 is CASSRGALLSYEQYF. CDR3 coding DNA: TGTGCCAGCAGTCGTGGGGCCCTGCTATCCTACGAGCAGTACTTC.

This chain connects TRBV28 to TRBJ1-1; maybe TRBD1 (5 bases). Germline V CDR1 and CDR2: MDHEN, SYDVKM. Trimming took off 5 bases at V and 2 bases at J, with 9 bases between the two ends. This CDR3 spans 13 amino acids. CDR3 sequence (DNA): TGTGCCAGCAGTCTCAGGGTCAACACTGAAGCTTTCTTT. This translates into CASSLRVNTEAFF.

This rearrangement joins TRBV9 to TRBJ1-1; TRBD1 matches at 10 bases. Germline values: CDR1 SGDLS, CDR2 YYNGEE. The CDR3 covers 13 residues. V lost 3 bases and J lost 6; bases outside the gene matches: 2. The CDR3 loop reads CASSAGTGAEAFF. CDR3 bases: TGTGCCAGCAGCGCGGGGACAGGGGCTGAAGCTTTCTTT.

The CDR3 sequence: CASSSSSGMTGELFF. The CDR3 DNA reads TGTGCCAGCAGCTCCAGTTCAGGGATGACCGGGGAGCTGTTTTTT. V is TRBV7-9 and J is TRBJ2-2, with D perhaps TRBD1 (5 bases). Germline V gives CDR1 SEHNR, CDR2 FQNEAQ (reference sequence). The CDR3 extends over 15 amino acids. Trimming cost V 4 bases and J 5 bases, with 14 bases left between them.

The chain uses TRBV4-1 and TRBJ1-1, with 8 bases lining up with TRBD1. V shed 4 bases and J 3 bases; nucleotides not matched to a gene: 7. CDR3 length equals 15 residues. Germline V gives CDR1 MGHRA, CDR2 YSYEKL. DNA for the CDR3: TGCGCCAGCAGCCGACTGAAGGGACAGGACACTGAAGCTTTCTTT. Protein sequence: CASSRLKGQDTEAFF.

About this clone itself: The same CDR3 is also encoded by other DNA sequences in this sample. This chain joins TRBV27 and TRBJ1-2; TRBD1 might be the D (5 bases). Trimming stripped 0 bases from V and 8 bases from J, with 19 bases between. CDR3 length equals 16 residues. Germline CDR1 reads MNHEY; CDR2 reads SMNVEV (reference sequence). In DNA form, the CDR3 reads TGTGCCAGCAGTTTATCGTCTCCAGGGAGGGTCCGAGGCTACACCTTC. The encoded protein is CASSLSSPGRVRGYTF.

The J gene is TRBJ1-4, the V gene TRBV6-2 or TRBV6-3, with 9 bases fitting TRBD1. Trimming removed 4 bases from V and 5 bases from J; junction bases left unmatched: 5. CDR1 MNHEY and CDR2 SVGEGT come from the germline V gene. CDR3 length: 15 amino acids. The CDR3, as DNA: TGTGCCAGCAGTTGGACAGGGGCCGCAAATGAAAAACTGTTTTTT. Its translation: CASSWTGAANEKLFF.

The sample holds one count of this clone. The J gene is TRBJ1-3, the V gene TRBV19; D might be TRBD1 (6 bases). The CDR3 runs to 17 residues. The V and J ends lost 3 bases and 0 bases respectively, with 15 bases between them. CDR1 and CDR2 from the germline V gene are LNHDA and SQIVND (reference sequence). CDR3 protein: CASSIQGNPYSGNTIYF. In DNA form, the CDR3 reads TGTGCCAGTAGTATTCAGGGGAATCCTTACTCTGGAAACACCATATATTTT.

The V call is TRBV6-2 or TRBV6-3, the J call TRBJ2-4; D not certain. Germline V gives CDR1 MNHEY, CDR2 SVGEGT. V lost 5 bases and J 3 bases, leaving 11 bases between the germline ends. The CDR3 runs to 14 residues. The chain's CDR3 is CASSQTQYKNIQYF. DNA for the CDR3: TGTGCCAGCAGTCAAACACAGTACAAAAACATTCAGTACTTC.

The chain employs TRBV27 and TRBJ2-6; tentatively, D is TRBD2 (6 bases). There are 15 residues in the CDR3. The V gene lost 6 bases and the J gene lost 4 bases, with 13 bases spanning the gap. From germline, CDR1 is MNHEY and CDR2 SMNVEV (reference sequence). The CDR3 loop is CASSPGGSGANVLTF. The CDR3 DNA reads as TGTGCCAGCAGCCCCGGGGGTTCAGGGGCCAACGTCCTGACTTTC.

The gene calls are TRBV24-1 and TRBJ1-5; TRBD1 aligns across 7 bases. Germline V gene lookup returns CDR1 KGHDR and CDR2 SFDVKD. J gave up 5 bases and V 5 bases, and 5 bases lay outside the gene matches. The CDR3 covers 14 residues. CDR3 sequence reads: CATSGQGGDQPQHF. The CDR3 coding sequence is TGTGCCACCAGTGGACAGGGTGGGGATCAGCCCCAGCATTTT.

This clone appeared once. The V gene is TRBV19, the J gene TRBJ1-1; 7 nucleotides align to TRBD1. Trimming at V came to 0 bases and at J to 0 bases, leaving 7 bases not matched to a gene. CDR1 LNHDA and CDR2 SQIVND come from the germline V gene (reference sequence). CDR3 length: 17 residues. The CDR3 DNA reads as TGTGCCAGTAGTATAGACGGGACAGTGATTATGAACACTGAAGCTTTCTTT. The encoded protein is CASSIDGTVIMNTEAFF.

The chain couples TRBV5-8 to TRBJ2-5, with D possibly being TRBD2 (5 bases). The CDR3 totals 14 residues. Germline CDR1 and CDR2: SGHTS and YDEGEE. V was trimmed by 3 bases and J by 7 bases, leaving 16 bases between them. In DNA form, the CDR3 reads TGTGCCAGCAGCTCGCCGGGATCCCGGGGGACCCAGTACTTC. Translated: CASSSPGSRGTQYF.

V usage is TRBV15 and J usage is TRBJ1-2, with D perhaps matching TRBD1 (5 bases). There are 16 residues in the CDR3. V was pared by 0 bases and J by 4 bases, with 15 bases between. Germline CDR1 is LNHNV and CDR2 is YYDKDF (reference sequence). CDR3 protein: CATSRDGAVWGYGYTF. DNA for the CDR3: TGTGCCACCAGCAGAGATGGGGCAGTTTGGGGCTATGGCTACACCTTC.

The count of this clone is one. The chain has TRBV24-1 and TRBJ2-7, with D possibly matching TRBD1 (6 bases). The germline V gene encodes CDR1 KGHDR and CDR2 SFDVKD. The CDR3 spans 14 residues. Deletions cut 2 bases from V and 4 bases from J, with 11 bases between. CDR3 amino acids: CATSDSGRGYEQYF. The CDR3 DNA reads as TGTGCCACCAGTGATTCGGGCAGGGGTTACGAGCAGTACTTC.

The chain couples TRBV30 to TRBJ2-7; TRBD2 matches at 9 bases. There are 17 residues in the CDR3. V shed 4 bases and J 6 bases; nucleotides not matched to a gene: 19. CDR1 and CDR2 (germline): GTSNPN, SVGIG (reference sequence). CDR3 loop: CAWIPTWPAGGLGEQYF. The CDR3, as DNA: TGTGCCTGGATCCCCACATGGCCCGCGGGAGGGCTGGGCGAGCAGTACTTC.